The 28 T cell receptor beta chains below all came from one sample that was sequenced in a study of blood T cell repertoires in COVID-19. Method: immunoSEQ multiplex PCR; TCRdb's copy keeps in-frame clones and lacks some. The table has about 140,000 clones, under 85% seen once. The specimen was peripheral blood. Every receptor here comes from a woman over 75 in a cohort sampled during active or convalescent COVID-19.

V gene TRBV3-1 (or the pseudogene TRBV3-2) combines with J gene TRBJ1-2; the D gene is possibly TRBD1 (6 bases). The germline V gene encodes CDR1 LGHDT and CDR2 YNNKEL (reference sequence). V lost 4 bases and J lost 8, with 11 bases in between. The CDR3 contains 12 residues. CDR3 nucleotide sequence: TGTGCCAGCAGCCGGAACAGGGAGGGCTACACCTTC. This sequence encodes CASSRNREGYTF.

The chain has TRBV29-1 and TRBJ2-1, with 7 bases that match TRBD1. Germline V gene lookup returns CDR1 SQVTM and CDR2 ANQGSEA. This CDR3 is 14 amino acids long. V lost 4 bases and J lost 4; bases outside the gene matches: 7. In nucleotides, the CDR3 is TGCAGCGTTGGTGGGACAGAGCAATACAATGAGCAGTTCTTC. Protein product: CSVGGTEQYNEQFF.

The rearrangement joins TRBV29-1 to TRBJ2-7; tentative D call: TRBD2 (5 bases). Trimming removed 6 bases at V and 3 bases at J, with 15 bases between. The CDR3 has 13 residues. The V gene's germline CDR1 is SQVTM and CDR2 ANQGSEA. CDR3 protein: CSVRTGFGYEQYF. In DNA form, the CDR3 reads TGCAGCGTCAGGACTGGTTTTGGCTACGAGCAGTACTTC.

This clone was observed once. The chain couples TRBV18 to TRBJ2-5; perhaps TRBD2 as D (6 bases). Germline V gives CDR1 KGHSH, CDR2 LQKENI. The CDR3 contains 13 residues. Trimming pared 4 bases from V and 5 bases from J, leaving 11 bases between. CDR3 DNA sequence: TGTGCCAGCTCACGCTCCCGGGAGGAGACCCAGTACTTC. Its protein is CASSRSREETQYF.

This chain connects TRBV9 to TRBJ2-5, with D unresolved. V lost 0 bases, J lost 5 bases, and 11 bases lay in between. Germline-derived CDR1 and CDR2 are SGDLS and YYNGEE. This CDR3 comprises 14 residues. CDR3 sequence (DNA): TGTGCCAGCAGCGTAGCCCCGCGTGCGGAGACCCAGTACTTC. Protein product: CASSVAPRAETQYF.

The chain combines TRBV3-1 (or the pseudogene TRBV3-2) with TRBJ2-5, with D perhaps TRBD1 (6 bases). The CDR3 has 14 residues. Germline V gene data show CDR1 as LGHDT and CDR2 as YNNKEL (reference sequence). The V gene lost 3 bases and the J gene lost 3 bases, with 11 bases spanning the gap. The CDR3 region has the DNA TGTGCCAGCAGCCATTGGACAGCTAAAGAGACCCAGTACTTC. Amino acids: CASSHWTAKETQYF.

The chain links TRBV18 to TRBJ2-1; 9 nucleotides align to TRBD2. The CDR3 consists of 15 residues. The germline gives CDR1 KGHSH, CDR2 LQKENI. The J segment lost 3 bases and the V segment lost 6 bases, leaving 6 bases of the junction unmatched. CDR3 region: CASSPRGGNYNEQFF. CDR3 DNA: TGTGCCAGCTCGCCGCGGGGGGGGAACTACAATGAGCAGTTCTTC.

Remarks on this clone: Other DNA sequences from this sample encode an identical CDR3 as well. The chain is built from TRBV5-1 and TRBJ1-2, with a possible D match to TRBD1 (5 bases). The V gene lost 0 bases and the J gene lost 0 bases, with 9 bases spanning the gap. CDR1 SGHRS and CDR2 YFSETQ come from the germline V gene. This CDR3 comprises 15 residues. Written as DNA, the CDR3 is TGCGCCAGCAGCTTGGGCGACAGTGCTAACTATGGCTACACCTTC. Translating gives CASSLGDSANYGYTF.

The chain couples TRBV30 to TRBJ1-5, with D perhaps matching TRBD1 (6 bases). V lost 2 bases to trimming and J lost 6 bases, with 11 bases between them. CDR1 and CDR2 (germline): GTSNPN, SVGIG (reference sequence). This CDR3 is built from 13 residues. The CDR3 protein is CAWSLQGAQPQHF. For the CDR3, the DNA is TGTGCCTGGAGTCTACAGGGCGCTCAGCCCCAGCATTTT.

The chain recombines TRBV9 with TRBJ2-7; D unresolved. The V gene's germline CDR1 is SGDLS and CDR2 YYNGEE. V lost 6 bases, J lost 3 bases, and 7 bases lay in between. The CDR3 totals 11 residues. This chain's CDR3 is CASNEHYEQYF. For the CDR3, the DNA is TGTGCCAGCAACGAACACTACGAGCAGTACTTC.

The genes are TRBV7-9 and TRBJ1-1; no clear D. Per the germline V gene, CDR1 is SEHNR and CDR2 is FQNEAQ (reference sequence). The CDR3 has 13 amino acids. V lost 1 base and J 8 bases, leaving 11 bases between the germline ends. The CDR3 bases are TGTGCCAGCAGCTTAGAAGAGGCAGTAGAAGCTTTCTTT. It is translated as CASSLEEAVEAFF.

This sequence joins TRBV3-1 (or the pseudogene TRBV3-2) and TRBJ1-1; D not certain. Trimming removed 7 bases from V and 3 bases from J, with 9 bases in between. This CDR3 has 12 residues. Germline CDR1 is LGHDT and CDR2 is YNNKEL (reference sequence). CDR3 DNA: TGTGCCAGCAACCCGAGGGACACTGAAGCTTTCTTT. This gives the protein CASNPRDTEAFF.

This chain connects TRBV7-2 to TRBJ1-5; the D is unclear. The CDR3 has 13 amino acids. V gave up 6 bases and J gave up 7 bases, with 13 bases separating them. From germline, CDR1 is SGHTA and CDR2 FQGNSA. CDR3 residues: CASSHETRQPQHF. The CDR3 region has the DNA TGTGCCAGCAGTCACGAAACCAGGCAGCCCCAGCATTTT.

The chain combines TRBV2 with TRBJ2-3, with 12 bases identical to TRBD2. The CDR3 totals 14 residues. Germline V gives CDR1 SNHLY, CDR2 FYNNEI. J gave up 4 bases and V 7 bases, and 3 bases lay outside the gene matches. CDR3 sequence reads: CASKASGGADTQYF. The CDR3 bases are TGTGCCAGCAAGGCTAGCGGGGGGGCAGATACGCAGTATTTT.

The chain joins TRBV27 to TRBJ2-5, with 9 nucleotides matching TRBD1. CDR3 length: 22 amino acids. The germline V gene has CDR1 MNHEY and CDR2 SMNVEV (reference sequence). J gave up 0 bases and V 8 bases, and 28 bases lay outside the gene matches. CDR3 coding DNA: TGTGCCAGCCAACCCGCCATCGGGCAGAACGGACAGGGGACTCCGTACCAAGAGACCCAGTACTTC. It specifies CASQPAIGQNGQGTPYQETQYF.

The chain joins TRBV28 to TRBJ1-3; D is possibly TRBD1 (6 bases). Germline V lookup: CDR1 MDHEN, CDR2 SYDVKM. The CDR3 consists of 13 residues. Trimming shortened V by 6 bases and J by 5 bases, and 11 bases separated the two germline ends. CDR3 loop: CASREGHRNTIYF. The CDR3 nucleotides read TGTGCCAGCAGAGAGGGACATCGAAACACCATATATTTT.

The genes are TRBV10-3 and TRBJ2-3; 9 nucleotides agree with TRBD1. CDR3 length equals 15 residues. Germline CDR1 reads ENHRY; CDR2 reads SYGVKD. V shed 5 bases and J 2 bases; nucleotides not matched to a gene: 5. The CDR3 sequence is CAISKTGGDTDTQYF. In DNA, the CDR3 is TGTGCCATCAGTAAGACAGGGGGAGACACAGATACGCAGTATTTT.

In this sample, this clone turned up once. V is TRBV5-1 and J is TRBJ2-5; D not resolved. Per the germline V gene, CDR1 is SGHRS and CDR2 is YFSETQ. The CDR3 covers 12 residues. The V and J ends lost 4 bases and 2 bases respectively, with 6 bases between them. The CDR3 sequence is CASSILQETQYF. CDR3 DNA: TGCGCCAGCAGCATACTACAAGAGACCCAGTACTTC.

Points on this clone: The limits of the CDR3 on the DNA are not certain, so only TCRdb's listed CDR3 is given. The chain employs TRBV11-2 and TRBJ2-3; the table's D call of TRBD2 was not tested on the DNA. The CDR3 numbers 19 amino acids, ends counted. Germline CDR1 and CDR2: SGHAT and FQNNGV. The CDR3 spells CASSFLWSGGITSTDTQYF.

Worth noting for this clone: A junction end diverges from the germline sequence, so it may reflect a read error. The chain recombines TRBV4-1 with TRBJ1-5, with D possibly TRBD1 on 5 matching bases. Per germline, CDR1 MGHRA and CDR2 YSYEKL. The CDR3 has 14 residues. CDR3 residues: CARSQRGGVQPQHF. CDR3 sequence (DNA): TGCGCCCGCAGCCAACGGGGGGGGGTCCAGCCCCAGCATTTT.

CDR3 loop: CASSELAGDNSPLHF. The CDR3, as DNA: TGTGCCAGCAGTGAATTGGCAGGGGATAATTCACCCCTCCACTTT. V and J are TRBV6-1 and TRBJ1-6; D may be TRBD1 (6 bases). With 2 bases removed from V and 5 bases from J, the gap between germline ends came to 10 bases. Germline V gene lookup returns CDR1 MNHNS and CDR2 SASEGT. The CDR3 length is 15 residues.

This clone was detected once. V and J are TRBV19 and TRBJ2-2; D uncertain. The V and J ends lost 3 bases and 9 bases respectively, with 11 bases between them. The CDR3 spans 13 residues. In germline, CDR1 is LNHDA, CDR2 SQIVND (reference sequence). The CDR3 coding sequence is TGTGCCAGTAGTATTAATTGGCAACGGGAGCTGTTTTTT. It translates to CASSINWQRELFF.

The CDR3 nucleotides are TGCGCCAGCAGCTCAAGGGGGCTCTATTGGGGCACTGAAGCTTTCTTT. The encoded protein is CASSSRGLYWGTEAFF. The chain links TRBV5-1 to TRBJ1-1; 7 positions match TRBD1. CDR3 length equals 16 residues. Trimming removed 3 bases from V and 4 bases from J; junction bases left unmatched: 12. The germline V gene encodes CDR1 SGHRS and CDR2 YFSETQ.

This clone was seen just once. V is TRBV7-9 and J is TRBJ2-2; a possible D gene is TRBD2 (5 bases). Trimming took off 2 bases at V and 3 bases at J, with 10 bases between the two ends. The CDR3 runs 15 residues. CDR1 is SEHNR and CDR2 is FQNEAQ in the germline V gene (reference sequence). CDR3 amino acids: CASSLMDLYTGELFF. DNA for the CDR3: TGTGCCAGCAGCTTAATGGACTTATACACCGGGGAGCTGTTTTTT.

This chain links TRBV27 with TRBJ1-6; D is possibly TRBD1 (6 bases). Germline V gives CDR1 MNHEY, CDR2 SMNVEV (reference sequence). This CDR3 is 17 amino acids long. The V end lost 4 bases, the J end lost 4 bases, and 17 bases lay between the germline ends. CDR3 bases: TGTGCCAGCAGTTCGCTCTTAAGGACAGCTTATAATTCACCCCTCCACTTT. Encoded protein: CASSSLLRTAYNSPLHF.

V is TRBV19 and J is TRBJ1-1; TRBD1 is a possible D gene (6 bases). Trimming took off 5 bases at V and 1 base at J, with 8 bases between the two ends. CDR1 is LNHDA and CDR2 is SQIVND in the germline V gene (reference sequence). The CDR3 has 13 residues. The CDR3 region is CASSVQGNTEAFF. As DNA, the CDR3 is TGTGCCAGTAGTGTACAGGGGAACACTGAAGCTTTCTTT.

J is TRBJ2-3 and V is TRBV7-8; the D gene is possibly TRBD2 (5 bases). Trimming left V 5 bases short and J 2 bases short, with 14 bases between. The length of the CDR3 is 15 residues. The germline CDR1 and CDR2 sequences are SGHVS and FQNEAQ. This CDR3 reads CASSQPRGDTDTQYF. CDR3 coding DNA: TGTGCCAGCAGCCAGCCCCGGGGAGACACAGATACGCAGTATTTT.

The V and J genes are TRBV6-2 or TRBV6-3 and TRBJ1-2; 8 bases match TRBD1. Per the germline V gene, CDR1 is MNHEY and CDR2 is SVGEGT. After removal of 4 bases from V and 7 bases from J, the junction contained 11 bases not matched to a gene. This CDR3 contains 15 residues. The CDR3 DNA follows: TGTGCCAGCAGTTTCAAGGGAACAGGGGGAAGTGGCTACACCTTC. Translation gives CASSFKGTGGSGYTF.